This T cell receptor (beta chain) comes out of a study of blood T cells in healthy people across ages. This CDR3 comprises 18 residues. The authors ran a second PCR of roughly 6 to 12 cycles using a sample-barcoded 5' primer and a J-beta primer mix. In TCRdb, the 5' RACE reads were re-called with MiXCR into one record per CDR3 protein. The sample contains 600,000 to 800,000 distinct CDR3 sequences, over 40% of which appear only once. The origin of this receptor is a woman of 80 years or more in good health. The chain is built from TRBV21-1 and TRBJ2-3; the table calls TRBD1, which could not be checked here. TRBV21-1 has pseudogene status. The sample taken for sequencing was blood. CDR3 sequence (DNA): TGTGCCAGCAGCAAGGGCGGCGAAGAGTTGGCAGGCACAGATACGCAGTATTTT. It translates to CASSKGGEELAGTDTQYF.